This TCR beta chain was found in a study of shared clonotypes between healthy human individuals. Ten immunoSEQ deep assay plates were used to sequence unsorted PBMC DNA. Clones were sequenced by immunoSEQ multiplex PCR, and TCRdb holds only the in-frame ones, with some missing. Among around 530,000 clones listed, around three quarters were seen once. V was shortened by 1 base and J by 10 bases, with 10 bases between the two germline ends. Germline assignment: CDR1 SQVTM and CDR2 ANQGSEA. This CDR3 is 11 amino acids long. Sample: PBMCs. The TCR originated in a woman aged 40 to 49 in good health. Some clones in this sample may be carry-over from other donors' samples. The chain uses TRBV29-1 and TRBJ1-1; D gene uncertain. The CDR3 bases are TGCAGCGTTGAAGCTACGGGGAGAGCTTTCTTT. This gives the protein CSVEATGRAFF.